Presented here are 14 T cell receptor beta chains from one specimen sequenced in a study. TCRdb re-called the RT-PCR reads through MiXCR, storing one row per CDR3 protein. The repertoire consists of about 680,000 distinct CDR3 sequences, with about 14% occurring once and the leading ten covering roughly 3.6%. The sample comprised memory CD4+ T cells from blood. All receptors derive from a female donor in good health, serving as a healthy control.

This clonotype occurred a few times. The rearrangement links TRBV20-1 to TRBJ2-5; perhaps D is TRBD1 or TRBD2 (5 bases each). Trimming took off 2 bases at V and 4 bases at J, with 11 bases between the two ends. CDR3 length equals 13 residues. Germline-derived CDR1 and CDR2 are DFQATT and SNEGSKA (reference sequence). The CDR3 DNA is TGCAGTGCTAGACGGGGCTCAACAGAGACCCAGTACTTC. It is translated as CSARRGSTETQYF.

The V and J genes are TRBV7-2 and TRBJ2-2; D might be TRBD2 (6 bases). The CDR3 contains 13 residues. Germline V gives CDR1 SGHTA, CDR2 FQGNSA. Between the trimmed V and J ends, which lost 5 bases and 7 bases, there was a span of 11 bases. This CDR3 is CASSEAGVGELFF. The CDR3 DNA reads TGTGCCAGCAGCGAAGCGGGTGTCGGGGAGCTGTTTTTT.

In this sample, this clonotype turned up a few times. This chain connects TRBV5-6 to TRBJ2-6; D not resolved. This CDR3 spans 16 amino acids. Looked up from germline, CDR1 is SGHDT and CDR2 is YYEEEE. Trimming cost V 3 bases and J 3 bases, with 13 bases left between them. The CDR3 DNA reads as TGTGCCAGCAGCTCTATAACATCTGTTGGGGCCAACGTCCTGACTTTC. As protein: CASSSITSVGANVLTF. Full variable domain (remainder filled in from reference TRBV5-6 and TRBJ2-6): DAGVTQSPTHLIKTRGQQVTLRCSPKSGHDTVSWYQQALGQGPQFIFQYYEEEERQRGNFPDRFSGHQFPNYSSELNVNALLLGDSALYLCASSSITSVGANVLTFGAGSRLTVL.

The rearrangement links TRBV28 to TRBJ1-1; TRBD1 might be the D (6 bases). The length of the CDR3 is 13 residues. The V and J ends lost 2 bases and 10 bases respectively, with 14 bases between them. CDR1 MDHEN and CDR2 SYDVKM come from the germline V gene. CDR3 in DNA: TGTGCCAGCAGTTTAAGGCGGGGGCTTGGAGCTTTCTTT. Protein sequence: CASSLRRGLGAFF. Complete variable domain (other parts from reference TRBV28 and TRBJ1-1): DVKVTQSSRYLVKRTGEKVFLECVQDMDHENMFWYRQDPGLGLRLIYFSYDVKMKEKGDIPEGYSVSREKKERFSLILESASTNQTSMYLCASSLRRGLGAFFGQGTRLTVV.

This clonotype was counted at least ten times. V usage is TRBV6-5 and J usage is TRBJ2-1, with 10 bases that match TRBD2. Germline V gene lookup returns CDR1 MNHEY and CDR2 SVGAGI. Trimming at V came to 4 bases and at J to 3 bases, leaving 6 bases not matched to a gene. CDR3 size: 16 residues. The CDR3 reads CASSSEREGRYNEQFF. CDR3 nucleotides: TGTGCCAGCAGTTCAGAGCGGGAGGGCCGCTACAATGAGCAGTTCTTC.

The gene calls are TRBV20-1 and TRBJ1-5; a possible D gene is TRBD1 (6 bases). This CDR3 is built from 16 residues. Germline CDR1 and CDR2: DFQATT and SNEGSKA (reference sequence). V gave up 3 bases and J gave up 0 bases, with 15 bases separating them. In DNA, the CDR3 is TGCAGTGCTAGTGGTGGGGGCGCGGGTAGCAATCAGCCCCAGCATTTT. This gives the protein CSASGGGAGSNQPQHF.

This clonotype was seen many times. The chain combines TRBV4-2 with TRBJ2-7; 10 nucleotides line up with TRBD2. The germline gives CDR1 LGHNA, CDR2 YNFKEQ. The CDR3 has 16 residues. Trimming took 4 bases from V and 3 from J; bases not matched to a gene: 9. The CDR3 DNA follows: TGTGCCAGCAGCCTTATGTATACTAGCGGGGACTACGAGCAGTACTTC. This gives the protein CASSLMYTSGDYEQYF.

The sample holds many counts of this clonotype. The chain couples TRBV7-3 to TRBJ1-1, with 8 bases fitting TRBD1. Germline V gene data show CDR1 as SGHTA and CDR2 as FQGTGA. The CDR3 has 13 amino acids. With 5 bases clipped from V and 4 bases from J, the junction kept 3 bases outside the gene matches. CDR3 DNA: TGTGCCAGCAGCCCAACAGGGGGCACTGAAGCTTTCTTT. Its translation is CASSPTGGTEAFF.

This clonotype was detected only a few times. The rearrangement links TRBV24-1 to TRBJ2-1; D unresolved. CDR3 size: 12 residues. Trimming pared 1 base from V and 10 bases from J, leaving 7 bases between. Germline V lookup: CDR1 KGHDR, CDR2 SFDVKD. The chain's CDR3 is CATSDFIGEQFF. DNA for the CDR3: TGTGCCACCAGTGATTTTATCGGCGAGCAGTTCTTC.

This clonotype was seen repeatedly, ten times or more. The chain joins TRBV29-1 to TRBJ2-3, with 11 positions matching TRBD1. Germline loops: CDR1 SQVTM, CDR2 ANQGSEA. V lost 3 bases to trimming and J lost 3 bases; unmatched junction nucleotides: 2. There are 14 residues in the CDR3. CDR3 in amino acids: CSVDGTGGTDTQYF. The CDR3, as DNA: TGCAGCGTTGATGGGACAGGGGGTACAGATACGCAGTATTTT.

The V and J genes are TRBV28 and TRBJ2-5, with TRBD2 identical over 14 bases. Germline CDR1 and CDR2: MDHEN and SYDVKM. This CDR3 has 17 residues. The junction had 9 bases not matched to a gene; V was cut back by 4 bases and J by 5 bases. The CDR3 nucleotides read TGTGCCAGCAGTTCTGCGACTAGCGGGAGGGCCCGTGAGACCCAGTACTTC. Protein product: CASSSATSGRARETQYF.

This clonotype has more than one count but fewer than ten. The chain recombines TRBV28 with TRBJ1-6; D not resolved. This CDR3 spans 12 amino acids. The germline V and J ends were trimmed by 3 bases and 8 bases, with 5 bases remaining between them. Germline V gives CDR1 MDHEN, CDR2 SYDVKM. This CDR3 is CASSFPHSPLHF. For the CDR3, the DNA is TGTGCCAGCAGTTTCCCTCATTCACCCCTCCACTTT. Full variable domain (rest looked up from reference TRBV28 and TRBJ1-6): DVKVTQSSRYLVKRTGEKVFLECVQDMDHENMFWYRQDPGLGLRLIYFSYDVKMKEKGDIPEGYSVSREKKERFSLILESASTNQTSMYLCASSFPHSPLHFGNGTRLTVT.

Many counts were recorded for this clonotype. This sequence joins TRBV20-1 and TRBJ2-1; a weak D match, TRBD1 (7 bases). Trimming took 3 bases from V and 8 from J, leaving 14 bases between them. The CDR3 spans 13 residues. Looked up from germline, CDR1 is DFQATT and CDR2 is SNEGSKA (reference sequence). CDR3 DNA sequence: TGCAGTGCTAGTTTCAGGGGGGTCTATGAGCAGTTCTTC. Amino acids: CSASFRGVYEQFF.

This clonotype was picked up a small number of times. The chain is built from TRBV7-9 and TRBJ1-1, with 8 bases identical to TRBD1. CDR1 is SEHNR, CDR2 FQNEAQ, per germline (reference sequence). V dropped 2 bases and J dropped 5; count of bases not matched to a gene: 7. The CDR3 contains 15 residues. CDR3 DNA: TGTGCCAGCAGCTTAAAGGACAGGGCTGGAACTGAAGCTTTCTTT. As protein: CASSLKDRAGTEAFF.